This T cell receptor (beta chain) was sequenced during a study of T cells after yellow fever vaccination. In the study overall: It was SMART-Seq v4 Ultra Low Input that prepared the fractions with low cell numbers. Study-level findings and limits: Primary-vaccination clones mostly resurfaced post-booster (around 96% CD4, approximately 90% CD8). Weaker, the secondary response had a peak occurring faster, on day 5 versus 15.

In its sample, this clonotype was seen many times. Antigen specificity is unknown. Germline V gives CDR1 LGHNA, CDR2 YNFKEQ. Trimming left V 3 bases short and J 5 bases short, with 11 bases between. The CDR3 runs to 14 residues. One entry per CDR3 protein, called by TCRdb with MiXCR from the 5' RACE reads. The data show about 260,000 distinct CDR3 sequences, about 5.2% seen once. Here the sequenced sample was CD4+ T cells sorted from PBMCs, taken on the day of the yellow fever booster vaccination. The gene calls are TRBV4-2 and TRBJ2-4; no clear D gene. The TCR was taken from a man aged 18 to 29 who received the YFV17D yellow fever vaccine. The CDR3 nucleotides read TGTGCCAGCAGCCAGGCCTGGGGTGAAAACATTCAGTACTTC. It specifies CASSQAWGENIQYF.